Following are 21 T cell receptor beta chains from one sample sequenced in a study of OX40 agonist ivuxolimab in advanced cancers. The library was built by means of the immunoSEQ multiplex PCR assay. TCRdb limited this immuneACCESS table to in-frame rearrangements with V and J called. A share of clones is missing; checked studies link under half to unresolved V genes, and the rest is unexplained. Within this sample are tens of thousands of clones, with about 91% of them counted one time only. Together, the top ten hold 4.2% of the sample. The sample was CD4+ or CD8+ T cells sorted from blood, taken in a trial of the OX40 agonist ivuxolimab. The receptors shown here come from an adult with an advanced solid tumor such as melanoma, head and neck, liver or kidney cancer.

The V gene is TRBV5-6, the J gene TRBJ2-7, with 9 positions matching TRBD1. CDR1 is SGHDT, CDR2 YYEEEE, per germline. Trimming cost V 4 bases and J 3 bases; bases outside gene matches: 14. The CDR3 is 17 residues long. For the CDR3, the DNA is TGTGCCAGCAGCGAAATTTTCCGGGACAGGGAGGGCTACGAGCAGTACTTC. Translated: CASSEIFRDREGYEQYF.

This clone came up once. V gene TRBV7-9 combines with J gene TRBJ1-6; 10 bases fit TRBD1. This CDR3 contains 17 residues. Trimming cost V 5 bases and J 8 bases; bases outside gene matches: 12. Germline CDR1 reads SEHNR; CDR2 reads FQNEAQ (reference sequence). CDR3 region: CASSPPGDRGPHSPLHF. CDR3 bases: TGTGCCAGCAGCCCCCCCGGGGACAGGGGACCACATTCACCCCTCCACTTT.

This sequence joins TRBV7-8 and TRBJ2-1; perhaps TRBD1 as D (5 bases). The CDR3 length is 15 residues. V gave up 8 bases and J gave up 7 bases, with 21 bases separating them. Germline V gene sequence: CDR1 SGHVS, CDR2 FQNEAQ. The CDR3 spells CASATPGRVNNEQFF. CDR3 in DNA: TGTGCCAGCGCAACCCCCGGCAGGGTGAATAATGAGCAGTTCTTC. Together with reference TRBV7-8 and TRBJ2-1, the CDR3 gives the full variable domain: GAGVSQSPRYKVAKRGQDVALRCDPISGHVSLFWYQQALGQGPEFLTYFQNEAQLDKSGLPSDRFFAERPEGSVSTLKIQRTQQEDSAVYLCASATPGRVNNEQFFGPGTRLTVL.

The chain is built from TRBV11-3 and TRBJ2-1, with 7 nucleotides matching TRBD2. Germline assignment: CDR1 SGHNT and CDR2 YENEEA. V was clipped by 2 bases and J by 7 bases; unmatched bases: 2. The CDR3 extends over 13 amino acids. Written as DNA, the CDR3 is TGTGCCAGCAGCTTATTGGGGGGGAATGAGCAGTTCTTC. Its protein product is CASSLLGGNEQFF.

The chain employs TRBV29-1 and TRBJ2-2; D is unresolved. This CDR3 region has 13 residues. The germline V gene has CDR1 SQVTM and CDR2 ANQGSEA. Trimming removed 4 bases from V and 0 bases from J, with 6 bases in between. This CDR3 is CSVARPNTGELFF. DNA of the CDR3: TGCAGCGTTGCTCGGCCGAACACCGGGGAGCTGTTTTTT.

The chain has TRBV23-1 and TRBJ1-5; D remains unclear. TRBV23-1 is sorted into the ORF group, with uncertain function. The CDR3 runs 16 residues. V gave up 4 bases and J gave up 3 bases, with 16 bases separating them. The CDR3 DNA reads TGCGCCAGCAGTCTCGACAACGGCAGTCTCAATCAGCCCCAGCATTTT. Translated: CASSLDNGSLNQPQHF.

The chain recombines TRBV27 with TRBJ2-5, with D unclear. The germline V gene encodes CDR1 MNHEY and CDR2 SMNVEV (reference sequence). CDR3 length: 16 amino acids. V lost 0 bases, J lost 1 base, and 12 bases lay in between. The DNA of the CDR3 is TGTGCCAGCAGTTTATCCCCCAGTCGCTTCCAAGAGACCCAGTACTTC. It is translated as CASSLSPSRFQETQYF.

The J gene is TRBJ1-5, the V gene TRBV27; possibly TRBD1 for D (6 bases). There are 15 residues in the CDR3. Per germline, CDR1 MNHEY and CDR2 SMNVEV (reference sequence). Trimming pared 1 base from V and 6 bases from J, leaving 13 bases between. CDR3 amino acids: CASSLYRGAGQPQHF. CDR3 nucleotides: TGTGCCAGCAGTTTATACCGGGGGGCAGGTCAGCCCCAGCATTTT.

V gene TRBV30 combines with J gene TRBJ2-1; D unresolved. Germline CDR1 is GTSNPN and CDR2 is SVGIG (reference sequence). The CDR3 totals 12 residues. Between the trimmed V and J ends, which lost 4 bases and 2 bases, there was a span of 6 bases. The CDR3 region has the DNA TGTGCCTGGACTAGGCCCTACAATGAGCAGTTCTTC. As protein: CAWTRPYNEQFF.

This sequence joins TRBV11-2 and TRBJ2-6; D remains ambiguous. V gave up 6 bases and J gave up 1 base, with 10 bases separating them. This CDR3 spans 15 amino acids. Germline CDR1 SGHAT, CDR2 FQNNGV. CDR3 amino acids: CASSTVVSGANVLTF. The CDR3 coding sequence is TGTGCCAGCAGTACCGTGGTTTCTGGGGCCAACGTCCTGACTTTC.

The chain couples TRBV28 to TRBJ1-3, with a weak D call TRBD1 (5 bases). This CDR3 has 14 amino acids. Germline V gene lookup returns CDR1 MDHEN and CDR2 SYDVKM. Trimming stripped 1 base from V and 1 base from J, with 5 bases between. The CDR3 loop is CASSLSGSGNTIYF. Here the CDR3 DNA reads TGTGCCAGCAGTTTATCAGGGTCTGGAAACACCATATATTTT.

This chain connects TRBV10-1 to TRBJ2-1; perhaps TRBD2 as D (5 bases). Germline loops: CDR1 WNHNN, CDR2 SYGVQD (reference sequence). This CDR3 has 15 residues. V lost 3 bases to trimming and J lost 5 bases, with 14 bases between them. CDR3 protein: CASSDWTVSNNEQFF. The CDR3 nucleotides are TGCGCCAGCAGTGACTGGACTGTATCGAACAATGAGCAGTTCTTC.

The J gene is TRBJ1-4, the V gene TRBV5-6; 8 bases align to TRBD1. This CDR3 region has 15 residues. The germline gives CDR1 SGHDT, CDR2 YYEEEE. The junction had 6 bases not matched to a gene; V was cut back by 4 bases and J by 4 bases. The CDR3 here is CASSRPGQVNEKLFF. In DNA form, the CDR3 reads TGTGCCAGCAGCCGTCCGGGACAGGTTAATGAAAAACTGTTTTTT. Full variable domain (missing parts from reference TRBV5-6 and TRBJ1-4): DAGVTQSPTHLIKTRGQQVTLRCSPKSGHDTVSWYQQALGQGPQFIFQYYEEEERQRGNFPDRFSGHQFPNYSSELNVNALLLGDSALYLCASSRPGQVNEKLFFGSGTQLSVL.

The V gene is TRBV11-3, the J gene TRBJ1-1, with D hard to call. Trimming removed 3 bases from V and 4 bases from J, with 15 bases in between. CDR1 is SGHNT, CDR2 YENEEA, per germline. The CDR3 is 15 residues long. The CDR3 protein is CASSLDSSLGTEAFF. The CDR3 coding sequence is TGTGCCAGCAGCTTGGACTCTTCCTTGGGCACTGAAGCTTTCTTT. Together with reference TRBV11-3 and TRBJ1-1, the CDR3 gives the full variable domain: EAGVVQSPRYKIIEKKQPVAFWCNPISGHNTLYWYLQNLGQGPELLIRYENEEAVDDSQLPKDRFSAERLKGVDSTLKIQPAELGDSAVYLCASSLDSSLGTEAFFGQGTRLTVV.

The chain recombines TRBV4-1 with TRBJ2-1, with 12 positions matching TRBD1. This CDR3 comprises 16 residues. Germline V gene lookup returns CDR1 MGHRA and CDR2 YSYEKL. The V and J ends lost 5 bases and 6 bases, in that order; junction bases with no gene match: 8. The CDR3 DNA reads as TGCGCCAGCAGCTCCCGGGACAGGGGGCTAGGCAATGAGCAGTTCTTC. Protein: CASSSRDRGLGNEQFF.

The V call is TRBV4-3, the J call TRBJ2-2; D not certain. CDR1 and CDR2 from the germline V gene are LGHNA and YSLEER. The V and J ends lost 2 bases and 7 bases respectively, with 11 bases between them. The CDR3 sequence is 14 residues long. CDR3 residues: CASSQFGAGGELFF. The CDR3 DNA sequence: TGCGCCAGCAGCCAATTTGGAGCCGGCGGGGAGCTGTTTTTT.

This rearrangement joins TRBV6-1 to TRBJ2-1; D remains ambiguous. The CDR3 runs 12 residues. V was trimmed by 6 bases and J by 2 bases, leaving 5 bases between them. Germline V lookup: CDR1 MNHNS, CDR2 SASEGT. CDR3 region: CASSHPYNEQFF. The CDR3 DNA is TGTGCCAGCAGCCACCCCTACAATGAGCAGTTCTTC.

This clone is medium-sized (0.01 to 0.1%) within its sample. The sample has other DNA sequences that encode this CDR3 too. The V and J genes are TRBV10-2 and TRBJ2-7; D may be TRBD1 (5 bases). Germline V gives CDR1 WSHSY, CDR2 SAAADI. The CDR3 runs 13 residues. The V gene lost 3 bases and the J gene lost 3 bases, with 9 bases spanning the gap. This CDR3 reads CASSEGAYYEQYV. The CDR3 bases are TGCGCCAGCAGTGAAGGGGCCTACTACGAGCAGTACGTC.

The V gene is TRBV7-9, the J gene TRBJ1-5; 10 nucleotides line up with TRBD1. The J segment lost 6 bases and the V segment lost 1 base, leaving 6 bases of the junction unmatched. CDR3 length: 16 residues. CDR1 is SEHNR and CDR2 is FQNEAQ in the germline V gene (reference sequence). CDR3 sequence (DNA): TGTGCCAGCAGCTTAGGCGACAGGGGGCTATTTCAGCCCCAGCATTTT. Residues: CASSLGDRGLFQPQHF.

The chain employs TRBV14 and TRBJ1-4; 8 nucleotides match TRBD1. The CDR3 length is 16 residues. Trimming cost V 0 bases and J 8 bases; bases outside gene matches: 8. From germline, CDR1 is SGHDN and CDR2 FVKESK. CDR3 bases: TGTGCCAGCAGCCAAGATCGCAGGACAGGGAACGAAAAACTGTTTTTT. Amino acids: CASSQDRRTGNEKLFF. The full variable domain, with the rest looked up from reference TRBV14 and TRBJ1-4, is EAGVTQFPSHSVIEKGQTVTLRCDPISGHDNLYWYRRVMGKEIKFLLHFVKESKQDESGMPNNRFLAERTGGTYSTLKVQPAELEDSGVYFCASSQDRRTGNEKLFFGSGTQLSVL.

The rearrangement joins TRBV11-2 to TRBJ1-2; 7 bases align to TRBD1. The CDR3 loop spans 14 amino acids. CDR1 is SGHAT, CDR2 FQNNGV, per germline. Trimming at V came to 3 bases and at J to 4 bases, leaving 5 bases not matched to a gene. The CDR3 DNA reads as TGTGCCAGCAGCTTGATCGGGACAGCCTATGGCTACACCTTC. Residues: CASSLIGTAYGYTF.